The rows below give T cell receptor beta chains drawn from one sample of a study of T cell responses to AZD1222 COVID-19 vaccine. The assay was immunoSEQ multiplex PCR, and TCRdb's table has in-frame clones only and misses some. The sample shows fewer than 85,000 clones, roughly 91% of them seen only once. Source: peripheral blood, taken 28 days after the second AZD1222 dose. The receptors were sampled from an adult who received the AZD1222 COVID-19 vaccine. CDR3s include the opening cysteine and the closing phenylalanine or tryptophan. D genes are given only for firm matches. Some rows have no size entry. The others give once, few or many, or a class for an expanded clone.

-	TRBJ2-5	-	TRBV5-1	CASSSPETKETQYF
-	TRBJ2-1	-	TRBV27	CASRRVMGAEQFF
TRBD2	TRBJ2-3	-	TRBV7-9	CASSTGLVNWQYF
TRBD1	TRBJ2-5	-	TRBV6-4	CASSAVRGETQYF
TRBD1	TRBJ1-5	-	TRBV23-1	CASSCDRDREVGNQPQHF
-	TRBJ1-2	-	TRBV18	CASSPQGSSNYGYTF
-	TRBJ2-5	-	TRBV21-1	CASSKTGPPGENQETQYF
-	TRBJ1-6	-	TRBV19	CASSRETGSPLHF
-	TRBJ2-7	-	TRBV5-1	CASSLAYSSLTNEQYF
TRBD1	TRBJ2-1	once	TRBV10-1	CASSGGTGGIPYNEQFF
-	TRBJ1-5	-	TRBV29-1	CSVEGGVGNQPQHF
-	TRBJ1-2	-	TRBV7-2	CASSLDRTAHGYTF
-	TRBJ1-1	-	TRBV30	CAFDRWNTEAFF
-	TRBJ1-2	-	TRBV19	CASSRVGEGDYGYTF
-	TRBJ1-4	-	TRBV4-1	CASSRSGLANEKLFF
-	TRBJ1-3	-	TRBV5-6	CASSDGWENTIYF
-	TRBJ2-2	-	TRBV7-9	CASSPFGGPPSGELFF
-	TRBJ2-7	-	TRBV20-1	CSASEREQYF
-	TRBJ1-2	-	TRBV10-1	CASSADRRYGYTF
-	TRBJ2-1	few	TRBV4-2	CASSLGSTGEQFF
-	TRBJ1-1	-	TRBV2	CASREIRRPLNTEAFF
-	TRBJ1-6	-	TRBV30	CAWRQGFSPLHF
-	TRBJ2-5	-	TRBV12-5	CASGSPQDPETQYF
-	TRBJ1-2	-	TRBV27	CASLDSNYGYTF
TRBD1	TRBJ1-1	-	TRBV3-1/TRBV3-2	CASSQSQGAITEAFF
-	TRBJ2-1	-	TRBV7-2	CASSLAWDVSYNEQFF
TRBD1	TRBJ1-3	-	TRBV25-1	CASKTMTGTVCGNTIYF
TRBD2	TRBJ2-1	once	TRBV7-2	CASSLPSGGANEQFF
-	TRBJ2-3	once	TRBV7-2	CASSYVGSRDTQYF
-	TRBJ1-5	-	TRBV30	CAWSARKVNQPQHF
-	TRBJ2-7	-	TRBV29-1	CSVPGRSSYEQYF
TRBD1	TRBJ1-6	few	TRBV7-3	CASSATGGANSPLHF
TRBD1	TRBJ2-2	once	TRBV12-5	CASGFLTGENTGELFF
-	TRBJ2-3	once	TRBV5-1	CASSLNAGSTDTQYF
TRBD1	TRBJ2-3	-	TRBV18	CASSPGVTGGPDTQYF
-	TRBJ2-3	-	TRBV5-4	CASSFHGADTQYF
-	TRBJ2-1	-	TRBV7-9	CASSRIGGNEQFF
TRBD1	TRBJ2-7	-	TRBV7-3	CASSFSGQGSYEQYF
-	TRBJ2-5	once	TRBV11-1	CASSREYQETQYF
TRBD1	TRBJ1-2	-	TRBV5-4	CASSLEVGGQGGYGYTF
-	TRBJ2-5	-	TRBV5-6	CASSLAGQGKETQYF
-	TRBJ2-3	-	TRBV11-1	CASSLGRGVPDTQYF
-	TRBJ1-1	-	TRBV6-5	CASSAGGRYTEAFF
TRBD1	TRBJ1-6	-	TRBV7-3	CASSGGTGKGSPLHF
-	TRBJ1-6	-	TRBV24-1	CATSDGSQSLHF
-	TRBJ1-5	-	TRBV29-1	CSVEEIYGGPRSPQHF
TRBD1	TRBJ1-1	-	TRBV5-1	CASSLRGRLGAFF
-	TRBJ2-3	-	TRBV2	CASILRLRTADTQYF
-	TRBJ1-6	-	TRBV6-5	CASTPGTENSPLHF
-	TRBJ2-1	-	TRBV7-6	CASSPIRGYNEQFF
TRBD1	TRBJ1-1	-	TRBV27	CASSPQGARTEAFF
TRBD2	TRBJ2-7	once	TRBV4-3	CASSQQAGDSYEQYF
TRBD1	TRBJ1-6	-	TRBV30	CAWSGRGGDSPLHF
-	TRBJ2-7	-	TRBV7-6	CASSARLGGAEEQYF
-	TRBJ1-1	-	TRBV20-1	CSAERGTEAFF